This note documents a single T cell receptor beta chain sequence. Its antigen is not identified. This record belongs to a study of Ad26.COV2.S vaccination and SARS-CoV-2 variants. Overall study results and limits: Reports say spike-specific CD8+ and CD4+ T cell responses covered substantial breadth after vaccination.

Repertoires were generated with immunoSEQ multiplex PCR, while TCRdb's copy carries only in-frame clones and drops some. The table lists some 480,000 clones, roughly 89% of them singletons. Described treatment: about 20 received Ad26.COV2.S at low or high dose, single or two shots; several received placebo; per-sample allocation not given. The samples date from day 63 after the first vaccine or placebo injection. This CDR3 is 15 amino acids long. The starting material was peripheral blood, obtained in a trial of Ad26.COV2.S vaccine versus placebo. This chain joins TRBV21-1 and TRBJ2-7. TRBV21-1 is deemed a pseudogene. This clonotype was sampled from a person between 18 and 65 years old who received the Ad26.COV2.S COVID-19 vaccine or a placebo. The CDR3 spells CASSKVSGVSYEQYF. The CDR3 bases are TGTGCCAGCAGCAAGGTGTCTGGGGTCTCCTACGAGCAGTACTTC.